Each of the 2 T cell receptor beta chains below was sequenced from the same sample in a study of shared clonotypes between healthy human individuals. Some clones are missing from TCRdb's copy, which holds only in-frame ones; the method was immunoSEQ multiplex PCR. This sample carries around 1.5 million clones, 95% to 99% of them seen once, and the ten largest clones take roughly 0.45%. The source material was naive CD4+ T cells sorted from blood. Subset: CD45RA+ positively selected. The receptors here all came from a man aged 25 to 40 in good health.

The chain is built from TRBV6-5 and TRBJ2-5; D might be TRBD1 or TRBD2, each matching 5 bases. Trimming removed 6 bases from V and 5 bases from J, with 13 bases in between. CDR1 is MNHEY and CDR2 is SVGAGI in the germline V gene. CDR3 length equals 13 residues. The chain's CDR3 is CASSWRGAETQYF. As DNA, the CDR3 is TGTGCCAGCAGCTGGAGAGGGGCGGAGACCCAGTACTTC.

CDR3 sequence reads: CAWSRGGAGQPQHF. DNA for the CDR3: TGTGCCTGGAGTAGAGGGGGCGCAGGGCAGCCCCAGCATTTT. This chain links TRBV30 with TRBJ1-5, with 7 positions matching TRBD1. V trimming: 2 bases; J trimming: 7 bases; junction bases outside the gene matches: 8. Germline V gene lookup returns CDR1 GTSNPN and CDR2 SVGIG (reference sequence). The CDR3 has 14 amino acids.